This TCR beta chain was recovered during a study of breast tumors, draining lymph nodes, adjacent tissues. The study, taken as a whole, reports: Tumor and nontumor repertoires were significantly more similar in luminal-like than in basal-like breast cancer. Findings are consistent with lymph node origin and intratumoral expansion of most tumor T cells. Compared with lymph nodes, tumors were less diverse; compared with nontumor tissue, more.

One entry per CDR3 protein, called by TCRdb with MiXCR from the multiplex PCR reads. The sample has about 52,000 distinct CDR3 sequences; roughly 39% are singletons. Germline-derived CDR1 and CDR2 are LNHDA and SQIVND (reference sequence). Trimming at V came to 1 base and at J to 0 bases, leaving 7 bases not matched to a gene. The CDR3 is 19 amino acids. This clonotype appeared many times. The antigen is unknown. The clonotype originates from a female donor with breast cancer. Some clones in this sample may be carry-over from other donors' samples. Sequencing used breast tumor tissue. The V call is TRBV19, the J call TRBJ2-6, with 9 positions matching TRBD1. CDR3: CASSIVGQGFLSGANVLTF. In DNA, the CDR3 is TGTGCCAGTAGTATAGTCGGACAGGGGTTTCTCTCTGGGGCCAACGTCCTGACTTTC.